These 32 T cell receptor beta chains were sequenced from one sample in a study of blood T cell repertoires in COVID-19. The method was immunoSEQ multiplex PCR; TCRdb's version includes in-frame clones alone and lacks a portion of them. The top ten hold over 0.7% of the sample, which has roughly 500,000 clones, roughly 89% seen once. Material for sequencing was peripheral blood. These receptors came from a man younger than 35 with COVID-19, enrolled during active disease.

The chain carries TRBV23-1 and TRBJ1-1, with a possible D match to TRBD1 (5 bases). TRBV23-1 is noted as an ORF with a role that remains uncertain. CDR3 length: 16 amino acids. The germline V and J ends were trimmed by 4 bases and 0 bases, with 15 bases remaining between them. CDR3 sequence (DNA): TGCGCCAGCAGTCTGAACGGGGGGGAAATGAACACTGAAGCTTTCTTT. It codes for CASSLNGGEMNTEAFF.

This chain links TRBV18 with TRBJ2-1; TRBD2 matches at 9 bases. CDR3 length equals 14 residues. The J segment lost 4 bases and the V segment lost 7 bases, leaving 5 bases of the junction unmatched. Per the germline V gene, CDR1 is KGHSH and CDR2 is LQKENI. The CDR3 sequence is CASFPSGAYNEQFF. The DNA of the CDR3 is TGTGCCAGCTTCCCTAGCGGGGCTTACAATGAGCAGTTCTTC.

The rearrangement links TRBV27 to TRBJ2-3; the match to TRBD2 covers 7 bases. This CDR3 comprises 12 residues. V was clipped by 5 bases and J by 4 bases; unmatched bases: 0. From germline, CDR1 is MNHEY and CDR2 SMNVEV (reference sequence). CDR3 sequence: CASSGGADTQYF. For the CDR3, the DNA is TGTGCCAGCAGTGGGGGGGCAGATACGCAGTATTTT.

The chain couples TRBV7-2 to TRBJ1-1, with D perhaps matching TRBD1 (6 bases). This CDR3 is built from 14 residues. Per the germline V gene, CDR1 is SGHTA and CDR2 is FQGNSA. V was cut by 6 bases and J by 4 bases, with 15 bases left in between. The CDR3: CASRPGTPLTEAFF. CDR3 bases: TGTGCCAGCAGGCCCGGGACACCTCTCACTGAAGCTTTCTTT.

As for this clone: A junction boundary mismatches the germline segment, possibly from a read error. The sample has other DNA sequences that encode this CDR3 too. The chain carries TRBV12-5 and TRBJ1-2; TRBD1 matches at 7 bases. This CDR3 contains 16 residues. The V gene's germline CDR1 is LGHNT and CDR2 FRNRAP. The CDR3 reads CASGLVPADRVGGYTF. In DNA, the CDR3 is TGTGCTAGTGGCTTGGTACCCGCCGACAGGGTGGGCGGCTACACCTTC.

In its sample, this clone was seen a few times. DNA for the CDR3: TGCGCCAGCAGGGCAGGGCGAGCGTCACCCCTCCACTTT. Amino acid sequence: CASRAGRASPLHF. The V gene is TRBV10-2, the J gene TRBJ1-6, with D tentatively TRBD1 (5 bases). Per the germline V gene, CDR1 is WSHSY and CDR2 is SAAADI. Trimming removed 6 bases at V and 10 bases at J, with 13 bases between. The CDR3 totals 13 residues.

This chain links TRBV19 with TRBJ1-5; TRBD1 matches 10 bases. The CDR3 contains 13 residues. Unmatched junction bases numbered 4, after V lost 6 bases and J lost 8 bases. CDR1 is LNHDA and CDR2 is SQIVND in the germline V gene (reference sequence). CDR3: CASRTGGLEPQHF. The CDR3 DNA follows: TGTGCCAGTAGGACAGGGGGCCTGGAGCCCCAGCATTTT. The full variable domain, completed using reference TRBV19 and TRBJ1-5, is DGGITQSPKYLFRKEGQNVTLSCEQNLNHDAMYWYRQDPGQGLRLIYYSQIVNDFQKGDIAEGYSVSREKKESFPLTVTSAQKNPTAFYLCASRTGGLEPQHFGDGTRLSIL.

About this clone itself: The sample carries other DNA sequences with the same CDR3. The DNA of the CDR3 is TGTGCCAGCAGTGAAGCGGTCCAGGGTGGACAGCCCCAGCATTTT. Translated: CASSEAVQGGQPQHF. The gene calls are TRBV2 and TRBJ1-5; a weak D match, TRBD1 (5 bases). With 0 bases removed from V and 7 bases from J, the gap between germline ends came to 13 bases. Looked up from germline, CDR1 is SNHLY and CDR2 is FYNNEI. This CDR3 is built from 15 residues.

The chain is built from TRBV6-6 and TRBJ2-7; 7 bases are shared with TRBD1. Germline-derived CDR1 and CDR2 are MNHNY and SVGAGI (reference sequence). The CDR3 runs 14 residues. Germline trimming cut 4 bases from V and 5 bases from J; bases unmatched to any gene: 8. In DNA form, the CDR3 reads TGTGCCAGCAGTTTTACAGGGGTAACGGACGAGCAGTACTTC. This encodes CASSFTGVTDEQYF.

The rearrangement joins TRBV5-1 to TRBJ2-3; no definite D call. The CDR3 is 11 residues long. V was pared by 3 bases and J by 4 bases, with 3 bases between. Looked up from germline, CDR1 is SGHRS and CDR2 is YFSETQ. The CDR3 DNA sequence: TGCGCCAGCAGCTCTTCAGATACGCAGTATTTT. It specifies CASSSSDTQYF.

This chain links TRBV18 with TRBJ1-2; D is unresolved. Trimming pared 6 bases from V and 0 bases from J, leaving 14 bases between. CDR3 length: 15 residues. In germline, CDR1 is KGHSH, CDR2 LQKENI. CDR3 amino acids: CASSPERGTNYGYTF. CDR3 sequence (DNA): TGTGCCAGCTCTCCCGAACGGGGTACTAACTATGGCTACACCTTC.

CDR3 bases: TGTGCCAGCAGTTCTTTGGGGCGATTGGTGACGCAGTATTTT. It is translated as CASSSLGRLVTQYF. V and J are TRBV28 and TRBJ2-3, with D maybe TRBD1 (5 bases). Germline V gene data show CDR1 as MDHEN and CDR2 as SYDVKM. Trimming took off 4 bases at V and 9 bases at J, with 17 bases between the two ends. The CDR3 sequence is 14 residues long.

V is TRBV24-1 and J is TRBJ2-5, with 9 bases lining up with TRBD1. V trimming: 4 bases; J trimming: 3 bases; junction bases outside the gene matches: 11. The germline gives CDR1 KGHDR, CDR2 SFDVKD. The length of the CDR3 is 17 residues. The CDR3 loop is CATSDPGTGSFKETQYF. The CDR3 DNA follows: TGTGCCACCAGTGACCCCGGGACAGGGTCATTTAAAGAGACCCAGTACTTC.

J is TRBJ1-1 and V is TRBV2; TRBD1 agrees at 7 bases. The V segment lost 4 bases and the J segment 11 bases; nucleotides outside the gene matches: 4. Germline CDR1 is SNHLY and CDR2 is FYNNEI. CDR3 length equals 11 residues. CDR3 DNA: TGTGCCAGCAGTGTTTCCAGGGGGGCTTTCTTT. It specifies CASSVSRGAFF.

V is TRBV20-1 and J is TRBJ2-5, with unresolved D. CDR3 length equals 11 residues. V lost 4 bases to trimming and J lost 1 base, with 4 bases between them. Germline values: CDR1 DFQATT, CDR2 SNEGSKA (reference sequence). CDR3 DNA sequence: TGCAGTGCTACCCTCCAAGAGACCCAGTACTTC. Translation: CSATLQETQYF.

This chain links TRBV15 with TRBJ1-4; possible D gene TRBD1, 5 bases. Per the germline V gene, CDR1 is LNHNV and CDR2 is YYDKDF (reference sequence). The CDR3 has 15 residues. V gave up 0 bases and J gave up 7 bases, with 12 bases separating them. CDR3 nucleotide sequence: TGTGCCACCAGCAGAGATCAGGGCAACCGTGAAAAACTGTTTTTT. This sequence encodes CATSRDQGNREKLFF.

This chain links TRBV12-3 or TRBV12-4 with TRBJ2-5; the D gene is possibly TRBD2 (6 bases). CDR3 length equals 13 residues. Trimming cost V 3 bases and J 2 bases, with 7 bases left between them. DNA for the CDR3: TGTGCCAGCAGTTTGAGCGGGCAAGAGACCCAGTACTTC. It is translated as CASSLSGQETQYF.

CDR3 protein: CASSWLAATDTQYF. CDR3 in DNA: TGCGCCAGCAGCTGGTTGGCCGCCACAGATACGCAGTATTTT. V usage is TRBV4-1 and J usage is TRBJ2-3; D remains ambiguous. The CDR3 runs 14 residues. V lost 5 bases, J lost 2 bases, and 11 bases lay in between. Germline CDR1 MGHRA, CDR2 YSYEKL.

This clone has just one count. The CDR3 DNA sequence: TGTGCCAGCTCACCATCGCGGGGGGGGCTCACGCGGAGCTCCTACAATGAGCAGTTCTTC. It yields the protein CASSPSRGGLTRSSYNEQFF. This rearrangement joins TRBV18 to TRBJ2-1; TRBD2 aligns across 9 bases. Germline CDR1 reads KGHSH; CDR2 reads LQKENI. The CDR3 extends over 20 amino acids. After removal of 2 bases from V and 0 bases from J, the junction contained 14 bases not matched to a gene.

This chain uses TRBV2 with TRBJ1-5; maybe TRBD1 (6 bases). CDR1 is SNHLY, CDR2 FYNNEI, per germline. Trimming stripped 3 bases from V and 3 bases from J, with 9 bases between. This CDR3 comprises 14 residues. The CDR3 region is CASSDPGHNQPQHF. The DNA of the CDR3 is TGTGCCAGCAGTGACCCGGGACACAATCAGCCCCAGCATTTT.

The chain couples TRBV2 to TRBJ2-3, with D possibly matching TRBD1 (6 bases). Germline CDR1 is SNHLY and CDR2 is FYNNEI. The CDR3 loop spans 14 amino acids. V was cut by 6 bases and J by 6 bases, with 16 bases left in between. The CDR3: CASSLGQGPDTQYF. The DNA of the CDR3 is TGTGCCAGCAGCCTCGGGCAGGGGCCGGATACGCAGTATTTT. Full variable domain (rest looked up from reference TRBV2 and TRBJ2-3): EPEVTQTPSHQVTQMGQEVILRCVPISNHLYFYWYRQILGQKVEFLVSFYNNEISEKSEIFDDQFSVERPDGSNFTLKIRSTKLEDSAMYFCASSLGQGPDTQYFGPGTRLTVL.

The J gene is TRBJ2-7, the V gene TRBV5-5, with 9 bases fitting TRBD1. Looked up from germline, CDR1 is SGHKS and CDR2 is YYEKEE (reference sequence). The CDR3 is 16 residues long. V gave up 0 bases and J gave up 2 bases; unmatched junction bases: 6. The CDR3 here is CASSLGPGQGAYEQYF. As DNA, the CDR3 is TGTGCCAGCAGCTTGGGGCCGGGACAGGGCGCCTACGAGCAGTACTTC. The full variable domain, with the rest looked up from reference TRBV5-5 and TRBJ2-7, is DAGVTQSPTHLIKTRGQQVTLRCSPISGHKSVSWYQQVLGQGPQFIFQYYEKEERGRGNFPDRFSARQFPNYSSELNVNALLLGDSALYLCASSLGPGQGAYEQYFGPGTRLTVT.

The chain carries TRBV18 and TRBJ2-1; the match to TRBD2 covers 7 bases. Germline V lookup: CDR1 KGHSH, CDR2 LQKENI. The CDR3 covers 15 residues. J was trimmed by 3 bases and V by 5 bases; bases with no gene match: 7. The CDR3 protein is CASSDLLASYNEQFF. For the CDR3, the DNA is TGTGCCAGCTCAGATCTACTAGCGAGCTACAATGAGCAGTTCTTC.

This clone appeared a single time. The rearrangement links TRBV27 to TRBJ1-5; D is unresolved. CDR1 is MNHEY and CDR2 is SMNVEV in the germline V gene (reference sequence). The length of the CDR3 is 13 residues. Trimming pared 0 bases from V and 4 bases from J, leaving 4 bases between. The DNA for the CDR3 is TGTGCCAGCAGTTTATCCTCGAATCAGCCCCAGCATTTT. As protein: CASSLSSNQPQHF.

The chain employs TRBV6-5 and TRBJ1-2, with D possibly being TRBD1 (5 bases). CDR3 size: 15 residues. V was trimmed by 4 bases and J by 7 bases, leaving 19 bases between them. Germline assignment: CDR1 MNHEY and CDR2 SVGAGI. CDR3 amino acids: CASSSLDSRMSGYTF. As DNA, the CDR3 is TGTGCCAGCAGTTCTCTAGACAGCCGTATGTCTGGCTACACCTTC.

The CDR3 DNA reads TGTGCCAGCAGTGATTGGGGGGGGGACCATTCACCCCTCCACTTT. Protein product: CASSDWGGDHSPLHF. J is TRBJ1-6 and V is TRBV2, with a tentative D call TRBD1 (5 bases). Trimming stripped 3 bases from V and 8 bases from J, with 14 bases between. The germline gives CDR1 SNHLY, CDR2 FYNNEI. The CDR3 consists of 15 residues.

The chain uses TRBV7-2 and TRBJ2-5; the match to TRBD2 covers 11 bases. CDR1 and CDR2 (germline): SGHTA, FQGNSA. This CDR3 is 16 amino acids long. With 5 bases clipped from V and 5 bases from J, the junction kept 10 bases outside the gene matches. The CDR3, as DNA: TGTGCCAGCAGCCACCAGCTAGCGGGGGGCGGGGAGACCCAGTACTTC. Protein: CASSHQLAGGGETQYF. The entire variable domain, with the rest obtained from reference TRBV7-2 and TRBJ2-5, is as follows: GAGVSQSPSNKVTEKGKDVELRCDPISGHTALYWYRQSLGQGLEFLIYFQGNSAPDKSGLPSDRFSAERTGGSVSTLTIQRTQQEDSAVYLCASSHQLAGGGETQYFGPGTRLLVL.

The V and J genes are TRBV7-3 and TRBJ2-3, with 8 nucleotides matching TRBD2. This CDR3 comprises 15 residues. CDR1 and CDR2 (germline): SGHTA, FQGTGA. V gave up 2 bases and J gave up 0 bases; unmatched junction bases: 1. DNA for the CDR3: TGTGCCAGCAGCTTAGCTAGCGGGAGCACAGATACGCAGTATTTT. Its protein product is CASSLASGSTDTQYF.

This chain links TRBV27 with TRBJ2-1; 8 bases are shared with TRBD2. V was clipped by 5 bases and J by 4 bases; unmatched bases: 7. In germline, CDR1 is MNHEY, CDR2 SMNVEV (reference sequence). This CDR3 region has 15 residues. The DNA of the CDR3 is TGTGCCAGCAGTCAGAGCGGGGGCCTTTACAATGAGCAGTTCTTC. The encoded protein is CASSQSGGLYNEQFF.

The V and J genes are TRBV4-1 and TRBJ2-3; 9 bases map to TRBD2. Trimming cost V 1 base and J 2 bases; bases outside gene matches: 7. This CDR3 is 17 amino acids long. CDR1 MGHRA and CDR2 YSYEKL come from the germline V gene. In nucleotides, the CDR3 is TGCGCCAGCAGCCAAGGAAGGAGGACTAGCGCCACAGATACGCAGTATTTT. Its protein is CASSQGRRTSATDTQYF.

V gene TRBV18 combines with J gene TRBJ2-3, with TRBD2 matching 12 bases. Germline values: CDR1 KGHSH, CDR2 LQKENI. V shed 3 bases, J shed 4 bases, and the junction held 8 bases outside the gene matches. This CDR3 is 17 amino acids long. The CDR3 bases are TGTGCCAGCTCACCTTATCGACTAGCGGGAGCGTCAGATACGCAGTATTTT. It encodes CASSPYRLAGASDTQYF.

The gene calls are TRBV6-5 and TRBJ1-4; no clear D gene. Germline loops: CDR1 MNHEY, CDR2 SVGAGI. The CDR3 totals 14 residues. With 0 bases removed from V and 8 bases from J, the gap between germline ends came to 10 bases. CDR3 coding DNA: TGTGCCAGCAGTTACTCGGGTACTACCGAAAAACTGTTTTTT. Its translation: CASSYSGTTEKLFF.